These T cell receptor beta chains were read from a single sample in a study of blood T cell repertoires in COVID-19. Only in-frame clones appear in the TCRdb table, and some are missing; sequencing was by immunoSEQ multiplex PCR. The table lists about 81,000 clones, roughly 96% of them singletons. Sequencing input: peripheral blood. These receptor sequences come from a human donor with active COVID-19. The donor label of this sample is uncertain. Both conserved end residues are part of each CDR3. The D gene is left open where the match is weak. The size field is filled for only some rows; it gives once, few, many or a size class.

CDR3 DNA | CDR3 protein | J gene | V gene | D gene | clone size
TGTGCCAGCAGACTTACAGGGTTGAGAGGCTACACCTTC | CASRLTGLRGYTF | TRBJ1-2 | TRBV16 | NA | NA
TGTGCCAGCAGCGGAGGGACTAGCGGGAATGAGCAGTTCTTC | CASSGGTSGNEQFF | TRBJ2-1 | TRBV9 | TRBD2 | NA
TGCGCCCCCTTTACCCGCGGGAGTCCCTACGAGCAGTACTTC | CAPFTRGSPYEQYF | TRBJ2-7 | TRBV23-1 | TRBD2 | NA
TGTGCCAGCAGCGGTCAGACGGAGGGGTCCTACAATGAGCAGTTCTTC | CASSGQTEGSYNEQFF | TRBJ2-1 | TRBV13 | NA | few
TGTGCCAGCAGTTTGCAGGGGGCGTGGCAGCCCCAGCATTTT | CASSLQGAWQPQHF | TRBJ1-5 | TRBV28 | TRBD1 | NA
TGTGCCAGCAGCATACGAGGACAGATGAACACTGAAGCTTTCTTT | CASSIRGQMNTEAFF | TRBJ1-1 | TRBV5-4 | NA | NA
TGTGCCAGCAGTGGGGGGGACGGATACAAAAACATTCAGTACTTC | CASSGGDGYKNIQYF | TRBJ2-4 | TRBV27 | TRBD2 | NA
TGTGCCAGCAGGATACCCTCCTGGAGTTACAATGAGCAGTTCTTC | CASRIPSWSYNEQFF | TRBJ2-1 | TRBV6-6 | NA | NA
TGTGCCACCAGTCGACTAGCTCAGCAGTTCTTC | CATSRLAQQFF | TRBJ2-1 | TRBV24-1 | TRBD2 | NA
TGTGCCAGCAGTAAGAGGTTCATAGCTAGCGGGGGCCCGAACACCGGGGAGCTGTTTTTT | CASSKRFIASGGPNTGELFF | TRBJ2-2 | TRBV27 | TRBD2 | once
TGTGCCAGCAGCTTTAGCGGGGGGGGCCAAGAGACCCAGTACTTC | CASSFSGGGQETQYF | TRBJ2-5 | TRBV11-3 | TRBD2 | NA
TGTGCCAGTATCGAAGGGACACACTATAGCAATCAGCCCCAGCATTTT | CASIEGTHYSNQPQHF | TRBJ1-5 | TRBV19 | NA | NA
TGTGCCAGGGTCCCGGGACAAACCTCTGGAAACACCATATATTTT | CARVPGQTSGNTIYF | TRBJ1-3 | TRBV6-4 | NA | NA
TGTGCCAGCAGCTGGGGGACAGGGGTGAATGGCTACACCTTC | CASSWGTGVNGYTF | TRBJ1-2 | TRBV5-6 | TRBD1 | NA
TGTGCCAGCAGCCAAGTAAATGAGGGGACAGGAGAAACCAATCAGCCCCAGCATTTT | CASSQVNEGTGETNQPQHF | TRBJ1-5 | TRBV3-1/TRBV3-2 | TRBD1 | NA
TGTGCCACCGCCGGGGGGGGTGCGCAGTACTTC | CATAGGGAQYF | TRBJ2-7 | TRBV7-9 | TRBD2 | NA
TGCGCCAGCAGCTTGGGGGGCGGGGCAGAACGTTCCGGGGAGCTGTTTTTT | CASSLGGGAERSGELFF | TRBJ2-2 | TRBV5-1 | NA | NA
TGTGCCAGCAGCTTAGTTACGGGACAGGGGGATACAGATACGCAGTATTTT | CASSLVTGQGDTDTQYF | TRBJ2-3 | TRBV11-2 | TRBD1 | NA
TGCGCCAGCAGCTTGGGTGGCCGGACAGGGGATGAGACCCAGTACTTC | CASSLGGRTGDETQYF | TRBJ2-5 | TRBV5-1 | TRBD1 | NA
TGTGCCAGCAAACCCCAAAGGGGATCTAACTATGGCTACACCTTC | CASKPQRGSNYGYTF | TRBJ1-2 | TRBV6-5 | NA | NA
TGCGCCAGTTATTCCGGGACAGGGAACCAAGAGACCCAGTACTTC | CASYSGTGNQETQYF | TRBJ2-5 | TRBV5-1 | TRBD1 | NA
TGTGCCAGCAGTTCTAGCGGACCCTACGAGCAGTACTTC | CASSSSGPYEQYF | TRBJ2-7 | TRBV28 | TRBD2 | NA
TGTGCCAGCTCACCACTCCCCCCAGGGGAAACCAATCAGCCCCAGCATTTT | CASSPLPPGETNQPQHF | TRBJ1-5 | TRBV18 | NA | NA
TGCGCCAGCAGCTTGGTACCCACCGGGGGGGTCACCGGGGAGCTGTTTTTT | CASSLVPTGGVTGELFF | TRBJ2-2 | TRBV5-1 | TRBD2 | NA
TGTGCCAGCAGCCCCTACGGGTTGCGAGAGACCCAGTACTTC | CASSPYGLRETQYF | TRBJ2-5 | TRBV3-1/TRBV3-2 | NA | NA
TGTGCCACCAGTGATGTAGCCGGGACAGGGTCCTACGAGCAGTACTTC | CATSDVAGTGSYEQYF | TRBJ2-7 | TRBV24-1 | TRBD1 | NA
TGTGCCAGCAGCCCCGGACTGGGGAACACTGAAGCTTTCTTT | CASSPGLGNTEAFF | TRBJ1-1 | TRBV11-2 | NA | few
TGTGCCACCAGTGATCGAAGCGGGACAGGGTACAGTACGCAGTATTTT | CATSDRSGTGYSTQYF | TRBJ2-3 | TRBV24-1 | TRBD1 | NA
TGTGCCAGCAGCTTAGAAGCTATTGCCCAGTACTTC | CASSLEAIAQYF | TRBJ2-5 | TRBV7-6 | NA | NA
TGTGCCAGCAGCTTGTTTCGCGAGCAGTACTTC | CASSLFREQYF | TRBJ2-7 | TRBV7-2 | NA | NA
TGTGCCAGCAGCGTAGAGGGACCCCGTGTACAGGGGTTCTCTGGGGCCAACGTCCTGACTTTC | CASSVEGPRVQGFSGANVLTF | TRBJ2-6 | TRBV9 | TRBD1 | NA
TGTGCCAGCAGTTCCGATAGAGCGGCCAGCTCCTACGAGCAGTACTTC | CASSSDRAASSYEQYF | TRBJ2-7 | TRBV6-2/TRBV6-3 | NA | few
TGTGCCAGCAGCTCTGACACTAGCGGGAGAATCGGGGAGCTGTTTTTT | CASSSDTSGRIGELFF | TRBJ2-2 | TRBV11-2 | TRBD2 | NA
TGTGCCAGCAGCTCGGGCGGGGAGGAAGCTTTCTTT | CASSSGGEEAFF | TRBJ1-1 | TRBV7-9 | NA | once
TGTGCCAGCAGCGCGGGACTAGCGTCGGATACGCAGTATTTT | CASSAGLASDTQYF | TRBJ2-3 | TRBV9 | TRBD2 | NA
TGCGCCAGCAGCCCTGGGACAGGGGTTTATGGCTACACCTTC | CASSPGTGVYGYTF | TRBJ1-2 | TRBV5-1 | TRBD1 | NA
TGCGCCAGCAGCTTGGAGGGGGCAAAATACAATGAGCAGTTCTTC | CASSLEGAKYNEQFF | TRBJ2-1 | TRBV5-1 | TRBD1 | once
TGTGCCAGCAGCTTTGCGGGGTACAATGAGCAGTTCTTC | CASSFAGYNEQFF | TRBJ2-1 | TRBV5-4 | NA | NA
TGTGCCAGCAGTCGGACAGGGCTTAGCAATCAGCCCCAGCATTTT | CASSRTGLSNQPQHF | TRBJ1-5 | TRBV6-5 | TRBD1 | NA
TGCAGCGTTCCGGACACCCAAAATGAGCAGTTCTTC | CSVPDTQNEQFF | TRBJ2-1 | TRBV29-1 | NA | once
TGTGCCAGCAGCTTTCTCCGGGGAGTTGAAGCTTTCTTT | CASSFLRGVEAFF | TRBJ1-1 | TRBV11-3 | NA | NA
TGTGCCAGCAGCCGCGGGAGGGCGCAAGATACGCAGTATTTT | CASSRGRAQDTQYF | TRBJ2-3 | TRBV7-8 | TRBD2 | NA
TGTGCCAGTAGTACCACTAGCGGGGGGGCCACAGAGACCCAGTACTTC | CASSTTSGGATETQYF | TRBJ2-5 | TRBV19 | TRBD2 | NA
TGTGCCAGCAGTTCAGGCGCTGAAGCTTTCTTT | CASSSGAEAFF | TRBJ1-1 | TRBV12-3/TRBV12-4 | NA | NA
TGTGCCAGTAGTTCCTCTAGCACAGATACGCAGTATTTT | CASSSSSTDTQYF | TRBJ2-3 | TRBV19 | NA | NA
TGTGCCAGCACCCCAGGATCCGGGGAGCTGTTTTTT | CASTPGSGELFF | TRBJ2-2 | TRBV12-3/TRBV12-4 | NA | NA
TGTGCCAGCACCCCCCCGAAGCGCTCGAGGGCAGATACGCAGTATTTT | CASTPPKRSRADTQYF | TRBJ2-3 | TRBV28 | NA | NA
TGTGCCAGCAGCTTGGAAAGGGGAGGGACGGGCATTCAGTACTTC | CASSLERGGTGIQYF | TRBJ2-4 | TRBV7-2 | TRBD2 | NA
TGTGCTAGTGGTTTCATGGTCCAGACAGGGGTCGGCAGTCAAGAGACCCAGTACTTC | CASGFMVQTGVGSQETQYF | TRBJ2-5 | TRBV12-5 | TRBD1 | NA
TGTGCCAGCAGCCGCTGGCCCGAGCAGTACTTC | CASSRWPEQYF | TRBJ2-7 | TRBV5-6 | NA | NA
TGTGCCAGCAGTCGGACTAGCGTCCACGAGCAGTACTTC | CASSRTSVHEQYF | TRBJ2-7 | TRBV6-5 | TRBD2 | NA
TGTGCCAGCAGTTTATTTGGCGGGGCAAGGCGTGCGGAGCAGTTCTTC | CASSLFGGARRAEQFF | TRBJ2-1 | TRBV28 | NA | NA
TGTGCCAGCAGCTTTGAGGTGGACACTGAAGCTTTCTTT | CASSFEVDTEAFF | TRBJ1-1 | TRBV7-9 | NA | NA
TGTGCCAGCAGCAAATACCGGGGATTCAGCACTGAAGCTTTCTTT | CASSKYRGFSTEAFF | TRBJ1-1 | TRBV21-1 | NA | NA
TGTGCCAGCAGTCCCATTGGGACACTCAGAACCGGAAACACCATATATTTT | CASSPIGTLRTGNTIYF | TRBJ1-3 | TRBV27 | NA | once
TGTGCCAGCAGCCAAACGACGCTAGGGGGATACACTGAAGCTTTCTTC | CASSQTTLGGYTEAFF | TRBJ1-1 | TRBV3-1/TRBV3-2 | NA | NA